One and the same sample provided the 9 T cell receptor beta chains below, sequenced in a study of T cell responses to AZD1222 COVID-19 vaccine. Some clones are missing from TCRdb's copy, which holds only in-frame ones; the method was immunoSEQ multiplex PCR. Of tens of thousands of clones in the sample, about 90% were seen once. The material sequenced was peripheral blood, taken 28 days after the second AZD1222 dose. The receptors come from an adult who received the AZD1222 COVID-19 vaccine.

The chain has TRBV6-5 and TRBJ2-7, with TRBD1 matching over 7 bases. The junction had 9 bases not matched to a gene; V was cut back by 6 bases and J by 4 bases. CDR1 and CDR2 from the germline V gene are MNHEY and SVGAGI. This CDR3 contains 14 residues. The CDR3 nucleotides read TGTGCCAGCAGCCCGGACAGGAGGACGTACGAGCAGTACTTC. The encoded protein is CASSPDRRTYEQYF.

Here the CDR3 DNA reads TGTGCCAGCAGTACAGCTTGGGCAGTTACCGGGGAGCTGTTTTTT. Translation gives CASSTAWAVTGELFF. The chain uses TRBV6-5 and TRBJ2-2, with D hard to call. CDR3 length: 15 amino acids. With 5 bases removed from V and 5 bases from J, the gap between germline ends came to 15 bases. Germline CDR1 is MNHEY and CDR2 is SVGAGI.

The chain combines TRBV15 with TRBJ1-5; 7 bases fit TRBD1. Germline trimming cut 8 bases from V and 2 bases from J; bases unmatched to any gene: 12. CDR3 length equals 16 residues. Germline V CDR1 and CDR2: LNHNV, YYDKDF (reference sequence). CDR3 loop: CATSIRGTGGNQPQHF. CDR3 DNA: TGTGCCACCTCTATCAGGGGGACGGGGGGCAATCAGCCCCAGCATTTT.

The V call is TRBV19, the J call TRBJ1-2; 7 nucleotides align to TRBD1. With 7 bases clipped from V and 2 bases from J, the junction kept 10 bases outside the gene matches. Germline V gives CDR1 LNHDA, CDR2 SQIVND (reference sequence). CDR3 length equals 15 residues. The CDR3 DNA follows: TGTGCCAGTACCACGGCAGGGGGAGCGAACTATGGCTACACCTTC. As protein: CASTTAGGANYGYTF.

This sequence joins TRBV5-1 and TRBJ2-7; D is uncertain. Germline values: CDR1 SGHRS, CDR2 YFSETQ. The V end was cut by 0 bases, the J end by 2 bases, with 12 bases between. This CDR3 is built from 15 residues. The CDR3 DNA sequence: TGCGCCAGCAGCTTGGAGAGAGGTTCCCCCTACGAGCAGTACTTC. This translates into CASSLERGSPYEQYF.

The genes are TRBV3-1 (or the pseudogene TRBV3-2) and TRBJ2-5; D uncertain. There are 11 residues in the CDR3. In germline, CDR1 is LGHDT, CDR2 YNNKEL (reference sequence). Trimming removed 3 bases at V and 2 bases at J, with 1 base between. The CDR3 sequence is CASSHQETQYF. CDR3 coding DNA: TGTGCCAGCAGCCATCAAGAGACCCAGTACTTC.

The chain uses TRBV7-2 and TRBJ1-1, with a possible D match to TRBD1 (5 bases). V lost 1 base to trimming and J lost 0 bases, with 9 bases between them. Germline CDR1 and CDR2: SGHTA and FQGNSA. This CDR3 comprises 15 residues. CDR3: CASSLEGRVNTEAFF. CDR3 coding DNA: TGTGCCAGCAGCTTAGAGGGCAGGGTGAACACTGAAGCTTTCTTT.

This clone was observed a single time. V usage is TRBV7-6 and J usage is TRBJ2-3; 8 bases line up with TRBD2. The ends lost 5 bases at V and 6 bases at J; junction bases unmatched: 13. The CDR3 has 16 amino acids. Germline-derived CDR1 and CDR2 are SGHVS and FNYEAQ. The CDR3 nucleotides are TGTGCCAGCAGCCCGACGGGGGGGACGCAGGGGGATACGCAGTATTTT. Translating gives CASSPTGGTQGDTQYF.

The chain recombines TRBV9 with TRBJ1-1; D ambiguous. Germline CDR1 and CDR2: SGDLS and YYNGEE. Between the trimmed V and J ends, which lost 4 bases and 6 bases, there was a span of 19 bases. The CDR3 runs to 15 residues. The CDR3 sequence: CASSPNPASGPEAFF. DNA for the CDR3: TGTGCCAGCAGCCCAAACCCCGCCTCCGGGCCTGAAGCTTTCTTT.